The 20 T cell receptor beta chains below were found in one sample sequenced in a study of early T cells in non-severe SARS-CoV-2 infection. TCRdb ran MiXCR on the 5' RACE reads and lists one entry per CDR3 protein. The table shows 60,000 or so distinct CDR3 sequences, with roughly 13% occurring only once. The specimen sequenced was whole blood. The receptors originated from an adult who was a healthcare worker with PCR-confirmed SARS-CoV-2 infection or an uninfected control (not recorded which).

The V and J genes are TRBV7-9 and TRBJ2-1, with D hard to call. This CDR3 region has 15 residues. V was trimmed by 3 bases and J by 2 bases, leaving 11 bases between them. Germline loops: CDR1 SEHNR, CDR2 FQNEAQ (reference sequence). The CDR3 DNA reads TGTGCCAGCAGCTTCAATCGCGCCGCCTACAATGAGCAGTTCTTC. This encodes CASSFNRAAYNEQFF. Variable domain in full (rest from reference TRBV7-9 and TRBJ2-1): DTGVSQNPRHKITKRGQNVTFRCDPISEHNRLYWYRQTLGQGPEFLTYFQNEAQLEKSRLLSDRFSAERPKGSFSTLEIQRTEQGDSAMYLCASSFNRAAYNEQFFGPGTRLTVL.

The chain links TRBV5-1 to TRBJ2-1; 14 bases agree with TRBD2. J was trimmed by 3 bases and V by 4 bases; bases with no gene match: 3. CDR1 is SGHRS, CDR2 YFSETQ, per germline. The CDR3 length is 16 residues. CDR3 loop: CASSTGLAGGYNEQFF. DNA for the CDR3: TGCGCCAGCAGCACCGGACTAGCGGGAGGCTACAATGAGCAGTTCTTC. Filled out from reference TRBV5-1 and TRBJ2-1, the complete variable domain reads KAGVTQTPRYLIKTRGQQVTLSCSPISGHRSVSWYQQTPGQGLQFLFEYFSETQRNKGNFPGRFSGRQFSNSRSEMNVSTLELGDSALYLCASSTGLAGGYNEQFFGPGTRLTVL.

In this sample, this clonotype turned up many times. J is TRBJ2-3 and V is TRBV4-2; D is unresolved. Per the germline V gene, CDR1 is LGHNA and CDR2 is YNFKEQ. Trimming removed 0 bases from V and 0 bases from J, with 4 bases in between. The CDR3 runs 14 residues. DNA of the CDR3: TGTGCCAGCAGCCAAGAGGGCAGCACAGATACGCAGTATTTT. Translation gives CASSQEGSTDTQYF.

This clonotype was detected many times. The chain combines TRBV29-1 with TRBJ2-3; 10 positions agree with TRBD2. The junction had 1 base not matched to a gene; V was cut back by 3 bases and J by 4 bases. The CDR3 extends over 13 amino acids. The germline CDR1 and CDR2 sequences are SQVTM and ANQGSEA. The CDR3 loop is CSVDSGRPDTQYF. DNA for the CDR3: TGCAGCGTTGATAGCGGGAGGCCAGATACGCAGTATTTT.

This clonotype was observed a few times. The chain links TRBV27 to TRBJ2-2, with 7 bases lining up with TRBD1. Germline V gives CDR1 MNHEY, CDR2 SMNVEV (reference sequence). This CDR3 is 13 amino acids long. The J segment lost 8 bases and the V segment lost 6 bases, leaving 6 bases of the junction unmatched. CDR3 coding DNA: TGTGCCAGCAGCAGGGGGTACCTTGGGGAGCTGTTTTTT. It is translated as CASSRGYLGELFF.

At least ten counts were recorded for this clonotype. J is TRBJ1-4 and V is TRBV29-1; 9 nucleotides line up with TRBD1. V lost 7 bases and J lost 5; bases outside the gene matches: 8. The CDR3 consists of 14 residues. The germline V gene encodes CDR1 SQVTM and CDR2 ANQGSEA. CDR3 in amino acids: CSAQVTGGNEKLFF. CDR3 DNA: TGCAGCGCCCAGGTGACAGGGGGAAATGAAAAACTGTTTTTT.

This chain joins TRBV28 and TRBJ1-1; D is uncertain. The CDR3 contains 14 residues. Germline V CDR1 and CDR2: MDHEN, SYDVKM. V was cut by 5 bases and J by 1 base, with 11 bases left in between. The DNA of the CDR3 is TGTGCCAGCAGTATAGACACCTCGAACACTGAAGCTTTCTTT. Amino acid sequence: CASSIDTSNTEAFF.

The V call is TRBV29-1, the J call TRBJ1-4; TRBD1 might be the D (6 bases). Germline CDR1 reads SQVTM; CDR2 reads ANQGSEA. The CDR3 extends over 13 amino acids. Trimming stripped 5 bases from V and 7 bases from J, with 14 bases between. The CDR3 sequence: CSVFEGDGEKLFF. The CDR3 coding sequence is TGCAGCGTTTTCGAGGGGGATGGTGAAAAACTGTTTTTT.

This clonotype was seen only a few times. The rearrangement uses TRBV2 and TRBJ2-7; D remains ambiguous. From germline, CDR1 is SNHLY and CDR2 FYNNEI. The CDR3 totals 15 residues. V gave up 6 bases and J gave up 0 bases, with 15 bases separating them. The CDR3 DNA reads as TGTGCCAGCAGCCCGGCCTGGGGAAGCTCCTACGAGCAGTACTTC. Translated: CASSPAWGSSYEQYF. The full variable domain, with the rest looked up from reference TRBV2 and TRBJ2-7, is EPEVTQTPSHQVTQMGQEVILRCVPISNHLYFYWYRQILGQKVEFLVSFYNNEISEKSEIFDDQFSVERPDGSNFTLKIRSTKLEDSAMYFCASSPAWGSSYEQYFGPGTRLTVT.

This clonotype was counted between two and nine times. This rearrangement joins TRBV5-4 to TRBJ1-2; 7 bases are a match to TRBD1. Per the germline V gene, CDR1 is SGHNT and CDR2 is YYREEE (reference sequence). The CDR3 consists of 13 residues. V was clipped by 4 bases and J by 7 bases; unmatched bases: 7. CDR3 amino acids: CASSPGTEGGYTF. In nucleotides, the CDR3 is TGTGCCAGCAGCCCGGGGACAGAAGGTGGCTACACCTTC.

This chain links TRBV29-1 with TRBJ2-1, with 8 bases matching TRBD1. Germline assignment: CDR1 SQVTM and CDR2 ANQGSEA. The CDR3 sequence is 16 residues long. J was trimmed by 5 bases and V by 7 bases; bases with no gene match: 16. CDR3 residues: CSGGPRAGGGNNEQFF. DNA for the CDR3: TGCAGCGGTGGCCCTAGGGCAGGGGGCGGGAACAATGAGCAGTTCTTC.

This CDR3 is CSVDGTGGEGGQETQYF. CDR3 DNA: TGCAGCGTTGATGGGACAGGGGGCGAAGGCGGGCAAGAGACCCAGTACTTC. The chain links TRBV29-1 to TRBJ2-5; 12 nucleotides line up with TRBD1. J was trimmed by 2 bases and V by 3 bases; bases with no gene match: 10. The CDR3 is 17 residues long. Germline loops: CDR1 SQVTM, CDR2 ANQGSEA.

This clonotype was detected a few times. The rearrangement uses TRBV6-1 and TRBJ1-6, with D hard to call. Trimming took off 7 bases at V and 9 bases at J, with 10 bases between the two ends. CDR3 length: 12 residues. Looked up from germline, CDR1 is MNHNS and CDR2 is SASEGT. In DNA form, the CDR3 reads TGTGCCAGCACCGCACCAACTTCACCCCTCCACTTT. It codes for CASTAPTSPLHF.

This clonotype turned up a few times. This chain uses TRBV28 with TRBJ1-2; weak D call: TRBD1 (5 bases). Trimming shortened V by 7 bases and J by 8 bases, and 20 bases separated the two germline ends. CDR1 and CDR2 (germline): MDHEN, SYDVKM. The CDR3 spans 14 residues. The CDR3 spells CASTPYGGFGGYTF. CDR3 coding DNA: TGTGCCAGCACCCCCTATGGGGGGTTCGGGGGCTACACCTTC.

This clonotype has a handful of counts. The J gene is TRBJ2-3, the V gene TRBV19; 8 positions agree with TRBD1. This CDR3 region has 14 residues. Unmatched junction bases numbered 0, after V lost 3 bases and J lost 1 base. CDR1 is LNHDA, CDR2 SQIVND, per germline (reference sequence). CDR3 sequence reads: CASSMGQGTDTQYF. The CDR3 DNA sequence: TGTGCCAGTAGTATGGGACAGGGCACAGATACGCAGTATTTT.

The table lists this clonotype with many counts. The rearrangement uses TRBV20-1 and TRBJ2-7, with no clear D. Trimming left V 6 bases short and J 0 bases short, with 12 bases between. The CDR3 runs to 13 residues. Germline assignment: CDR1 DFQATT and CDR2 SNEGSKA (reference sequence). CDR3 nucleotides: TGCAGTGCCTCGGTGGTGAGCTCCTACGAGCAGTACTTC. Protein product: CSASVVSSYEQYF.

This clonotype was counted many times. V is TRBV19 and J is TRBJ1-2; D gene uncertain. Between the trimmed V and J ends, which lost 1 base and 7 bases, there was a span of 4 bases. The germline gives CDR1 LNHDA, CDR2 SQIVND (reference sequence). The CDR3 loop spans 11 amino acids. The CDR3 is CASSIGLGYTF. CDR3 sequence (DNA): TGTGCCAGTAGTATAGGCCTTGGCTACACCTTC.

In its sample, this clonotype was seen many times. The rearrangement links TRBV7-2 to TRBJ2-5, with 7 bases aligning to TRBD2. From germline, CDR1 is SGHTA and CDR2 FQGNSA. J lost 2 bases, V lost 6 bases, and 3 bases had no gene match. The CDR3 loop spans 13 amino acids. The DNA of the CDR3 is TGTGCCAGCAGTTGGGGGGGGCAAGAGACCCAGTACTTC. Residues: CASSWGGQETQYF.

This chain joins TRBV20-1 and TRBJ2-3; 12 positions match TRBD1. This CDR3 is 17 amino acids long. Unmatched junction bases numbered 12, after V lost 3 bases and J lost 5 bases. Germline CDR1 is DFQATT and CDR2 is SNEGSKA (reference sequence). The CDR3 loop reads CSASQFRDRGRVDTQYF. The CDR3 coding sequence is TGCAGTGCTAGTCAGTTCCGGGACAGGGGGCGCGTAGATACGCAGTATTTT.

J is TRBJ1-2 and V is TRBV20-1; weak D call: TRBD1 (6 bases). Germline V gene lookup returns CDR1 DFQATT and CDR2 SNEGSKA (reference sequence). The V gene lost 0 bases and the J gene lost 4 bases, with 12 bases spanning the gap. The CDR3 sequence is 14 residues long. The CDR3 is CSARDAGQSYGYTF. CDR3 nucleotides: TGCAGTGCTAGAGACGCCGGACAGAGCTATGGCTACACCTTC.